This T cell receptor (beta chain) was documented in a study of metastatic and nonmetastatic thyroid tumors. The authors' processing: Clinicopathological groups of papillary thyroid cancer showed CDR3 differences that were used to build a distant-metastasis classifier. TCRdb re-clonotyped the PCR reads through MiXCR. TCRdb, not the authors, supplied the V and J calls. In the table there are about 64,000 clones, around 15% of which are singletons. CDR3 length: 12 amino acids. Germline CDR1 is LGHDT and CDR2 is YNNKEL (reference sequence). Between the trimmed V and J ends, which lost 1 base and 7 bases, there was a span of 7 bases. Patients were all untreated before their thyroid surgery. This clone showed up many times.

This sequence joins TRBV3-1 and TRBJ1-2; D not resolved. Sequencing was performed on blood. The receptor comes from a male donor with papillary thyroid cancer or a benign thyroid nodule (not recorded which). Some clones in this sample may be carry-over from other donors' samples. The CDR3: CASSQGQVGYTF. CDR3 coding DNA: TGTGCCAGCAGCCAAGGTCAGGTTGGCTACACCTTC.